Each of the 14 T cell receptor beta chains below was sequenced from the same sample in a study of blood T cells in healthy people across ages. The authors ran a second PCR of about 7 to 11 cycles using a sample-barcoded 5' primer and a J-beta primer mix. A single record per CDR3 protein comes from TCRdb applying MiXCR to the 5' RACE reads. Here the sample spans 550,000 to 800,000 distinct CDR3 sequences, 32% being singletons. The material sequenced was blood. Receptors were obtained from a woman of 80 years or more in good health.

This clonotype was counted ten times or more. V and J are TRBV7-2 and TRBJ2-3, with TRBD1 matching 8 bases. The CDR3 loop spans 16 amino acids. Germline lookup yields CDR1 SGHTA and CDR2 FQGNSA. V shed 5 bases and J 1 base; nucleotides not matched to a gene: 8. CDR3 loop: CASSPRLGQGTDTQYF. The CDR3 DNA reads TGTGCCAGCAGCCCCCGATTGGGACAGGGCACAGATACGCAGTATTTT.

This chain links TRBV6-2 or TRBV6-3 with TRBJ2-7, with 8 bases matching TRBD2. J was trimmed by 4 bases and V by 5 bases; bases with no gene match: 10. Germline values: CDR1 MNHEY, CDR2 SVGEGT. The CDR3 sequence is 15 residues long. The CDR3 reads CASSPSGGGPYEQYF. CDR3 coding DNA: TGTGCCAGCAGTCCCAGCGGGGGAGGACCTTACGAGCAGTACTTC.

This clonotype was counted at least ten times. The chain joins TRBV18 to TRBJ2-7; 7 bases map to TRBD1. The V and J ends lost 8 bases and 4 bases, in that order; junction bases with no gene match: 8. This CDR3 spans 13 amino acids. Germline V gene lookup returns CDR1 KGHSH and CDR2 LQKENI. The CDR3 bases are TGTGCCAGCAGTCCGCGACAGGGTTACGAGCAGTACTTC. Encoded protein: CASSPRQGYEQYF.

With regard to this clonotype: A much larger clone is a single base away; this may be a read error. This chain links TRBV6-2 or TRBV6-3 with TRBJ2-5, with TRBD1 matching over 10 bases. The CDR3 consists of 16 residues. Looked up from germline, CDR1 is MNHEY and CDR2 is SVGEGT. The CDR3 nucleotides read TGTGCCAGCAGTTCCAGGGACAGGGGCGCGAAGGAGACCCCGTACTTC. This codes for CASSSRDRGAKETPYF.

This clonotype showed up many times. The CDR3 nucleotides are TGCAGTGCCCGTGGGCGGGGGGGCCGTCAAGAGACCCAGTACTTC. Translated: CSARGRGGRQETQYF. This chain links TRBV20-1 with TRBJ2-5, with 9 bases fitting TRBD2. V shed 6 bases and J 2 bases; nucleotides not matched to a gene: 10. The CDR3 extends over 15 amino acids. Germline V gene sequence: CDR1 DFQATT, CDR2 SNEGSKA (reference sequence).

This clonotype was counted many times. The chain carries TRBV29-1 and TRBJ2-3; D perhaps matches TRBD1 (6 bases). V was clipped by 3 bases and J by 4 bases, with 8 bases between them. The germline CDR1 and CDR2 sequences are SQVTM and ANQGSEA. This CDR3 is built from 12 residues. CDR3 DNA: TGCAGCGTTGATCAGGGGCCAGATACGCAGTATTTT. This translates into CSVDQGPDTQYF.

V is TRBV7-2 and J is TRBJ1-2, with a possible D match to TRBD1 (6 bases). V shed 0 bases and J shed 6 bases, with 11 bases lying between them. This CDR3 is 14 amino acids long. Germline CDR1 reads SGHTA; CDR2 reads FQGNSA. CDR3 sequence (DNA): TGTGCCAGCAGCTTAGCGGCAGGGGCTGATGGCTACACCTTC. Its protein product is CASSLAAGADGYTF. The whole variable domain, filled in from reference TRBV7-2 and TRBJ1-2, reads GAGVSQSPSNKVTEKGKDVELRCDPISGHTALYWYRQSLGQGLEFLIYFQGNSAPDKSGLPSDRFSAERTGGSVSTLTIQRTQQEDSAVYLCASSLAAGADGYTFGSGTRLTVV.

This clonotype has more than one count but fewer than ten. This chain uses TRBV7-9 with TRBJ1-5; D is undetermined. Germline CDR1 reads SEHNR; CDR2 reads FQNEAQ (reference sequence). The CDR3 has 15 amino acids. The ends were cut back, 2 bases at V and 9 bases at J, with 17 bases in the middle. CDR3 nucleotides: TGTGCCAGCAGCTTAAGCTCTGCAGTTGGAGGGCCCCAGCATTTT. It yields the protein CASSLSSAVGGPQHF.

This clonotype was seen many times. V usage is TRBV5-4 and J usage is TRBJ2-7; tentatively, D is TRBD2 (5 bases). The V and J ends lost 1 base and 5 bases respectively, with 10 bases between them. Germline loops: CDR1 SGHNT, CDR2 YYREEE (reference sequence). This CDR3 comprises 13 residues. CDR3 in DNA: TGTGCCAGCAGCTTGCCGGCCGGGGACGAGCAGTACTTC. This gives the protein CASSLPAGDEQYF.

This clonotype was seen at least ten times. The chain links TRBV5-1 to TRBJ2-1; TRBD2 agrees at 13 bases. Germline V gives CDR1 SGHRS, CDR2 YFSETQ. J lost 2 bases, V lost 4 bases, and 3 bases had no gene match. The CDR3 spans 16 residues. The CDR3 nucleotides read TGCGCCAGCAGCCCAGGACTAGCGGGGGCCTACAATGAGCAGTTCTTC. Translating gives CASSPGLAGAYNEQFF. Full variable domain (outside the CDR3, taken from reference TRBV5-1 and TRBJ2-1): KAGVTQTPRYLIKTRGQQVTLSCSPISGHRSVSWYQQTPGQGLQFLFEYFSETQRNKGNFPGRFSGRQFSNSRSEMNVSTLELGDSALYLCASSPGLAGAYNEQFFGPGTRLTVL.

This clonotype occurred a few times. V and J are TRBV7-2 and TRBJ2-3, with TRBD2 matching over 8 bases. This CDR3 contains 15 residues. Germline loops: CDR1 SGHTA, CDR2 FQGNSA. After removal of 5 bases from V and 7 bases from J, the junction contained 11 bases not matched to a gene. CDR3 DNA sequence: TGTGCCAGCAGCCCCCAAGCGGGAGAAATGAATACGCAGTATTTT. Its protein product is CASSPQAGEMNTQYF.

The J gene is TRBJ1-2, the V gene TRBV20-1; D might be TRBD1 (5 bases). V gave up 5 bases and J gave up 11 bases, with 21 bases separating them. Germline V lookup: CDR1 DFQATT, CDR2 SNEGSKA (reference sequence). The CDR3 runs 13 residues. CDR3 protein: CSAGRQRDYSYTF. The CDR3 region has the DNA TGCAGTGCTGGAAGACAGAGGGACTATAGTTACACCTTC.

With regard to this clonotype: This could be a read error, since a much larger clone is one nucleotide away. V gene TRBV5-1 combines with J gene TRBJ2-7; 11 bases are a match to TRBD1. The CDR3 is made up of 14 amino acids. Germline V gene lookup returns CDR1 SGHRS and CDR2 YFSETQ. Trimming took 3 bases from V and 5 from J; bases not matched to a gene: 4. The CDR3 loop is CASSSDRGRHEQYF. CDR3 DNA: TGCGCCAGCAGCTCGGACAGGGGGCGCCACGAGCAGTACTTC.

To note about this clonotype: A read error is possible here, since a much larger clone lies one base away. In this CDR3 the conserved last residue, phenylalanine or tryptophan, is missing, so a read error is likely. CDR3 protein: CSARPHLRGARDTQYL. CDR3 sequence (DNA): TGCAGTGCCAGACCCCACTTAAGGGGAGCACGAGATACGCAGTATTTG. The rearrangement joins TRBV20-1 to TRBJ2-3; either TRBD1 or TRBD2 may fit D (5 bases each). This CDR3 has 16 amino acids. The V end was cut by 6 bases, the J end by 5 bases, with 24 bases between. Germline lookup yields CDR1 DFQATT and CDR2 SNEGSKA (reference sequence).